The 6 T cell receptor beta chains in this list originate from one sample, sequenced in a study of cytomegalovirus exposure and HLA in healthy donors. Profiling relied on immunoSEQ multiplex PCR, and the TCRdb table lists in-frame clones only, not all of them. The table has 120,000 or so clones, roughly 89% seen once. Input material: PBMCs. The receptors were gathered from a woman aged 18-29 years in good health and CMV-seronegative.

V is TRBV28 and J is TRBJ1-5; 8 bases agree with TRBD1. The CDR3 has 16 residues. The junction had 11 bases not matched to a gene; V was cut back by 6 bases and J by 4 bases. Germline CDR1 is MDHEN and CDR2 is SYDVKM. The CDR3 DNA sequence: TGTGCCAGCAGCCCGCATCAGGGGGCTGGGAATCAGCCCCAGCATTTT. Protein: CASSPHQGAGNQPQHF. Supplemented by reference TRBV28 and TRBJ1-5, the full variable domain reads DVKVTQSSRYLVKRTGEKVFLECVQDMDHENMFWYRQDPGLGLRLIYFSYDVKMKEKGDIPEGYSVSREKKERFSLILESASTNQTSMYLCASSPHQGAGNQPQHFGDGTRLSIL.

This sequence joins TRBV11-2 and TRBJ2-7, with 8 nucleotides matching TRBD1. The trim removed 5 bases at V and 1 base at J, leaving 7 bases unmatched. This CDR3 is 15 amino acids long. Germline V lookup: CDR1 SGHAT, CDR2 FQNNGV. The CDR3 region has the DNA TGTGCCAGCAGCAGCCTCAGGGGGCAATCCTACGAGCAGTACTTC. Translating it yields CASSSLRGQSYEQYF.

This chain joins TRBV11-2 and TRBJ2-3, with a weak D call TRBD2 (6 bases). Trimming pared 4 bases from V and 0 bases from J, leaving 8 bases between. Germline V gives CDR1 SGHAT, CDR2 FQNNGV. This CDR3 has 14 residues. As DNA, the CDR3 is TGTGCCAGCAGCTCAAGCGGGAGCACAGATACGCAGTATTTT. Protein sequence: CASSSSGSTDTQYF. Drawing the rest from reference TRBV11-2 and TRBJ2-3, the complete variable domain is EAGVAQSPRYKIIEKRQSVAFWCNPISGHATLYWYQQILGQGPKLLIQFQNNGVVDDSQLPKDRFSAERLKGVDSTLKIQPAKLEDSAVYLCASSSSGSTDTQYFGPGTRLTVL.

The CDR3 sequence is CASSKGGRPSYEQYF. The CDR3 DNA reads as TGTGCCAGCAGTAAGGGCGGGAGGCCCTCCTACGAGCAGTACTTC. This sequence joins TRBV6-5 and TRBJ2-7; 8 bases line up with TRBD2. This CDR3 comprises 15 residues. Looked up from germline, CDR1 is MNHEY and CDR2 is SVGAGI. J was trimmed by 0 bases and V by 5 bases; bases with no gene match: 6.

This clone turned up a few times. J is TRBJ2-1 and V is TRBV6-1; no definite D call. Germline V gives CDR1 MNHNS, CDR2 SASEGT. CDR3 length: 10 amino acids. V was clipped by 8 bases and J by 10 bases, with 9 bases between them. The CDR3 loop is CASLWWEQFF. The CDR3 coding sequence is TGTGCCAGCCTATGGTGGGAGCAGTTCTTC.

CDR3 loop: CASSYRGTYGYTF. CDR3 bases: TGTGCCAGCAGTTACAGGGGTACCTATGGCTACACCTTC. This rearrangement joins TRBV6-6 to TRBJ1-2; possible D gene TRBD1, 5 bases. Trimming took 2 bases from V and 4 from J, leaving 8 bases between them. CDR3 length: 13 amino acids. Germline CDR1 reads MNHNY; CDR2 reads SVGAGI (reference sequence).